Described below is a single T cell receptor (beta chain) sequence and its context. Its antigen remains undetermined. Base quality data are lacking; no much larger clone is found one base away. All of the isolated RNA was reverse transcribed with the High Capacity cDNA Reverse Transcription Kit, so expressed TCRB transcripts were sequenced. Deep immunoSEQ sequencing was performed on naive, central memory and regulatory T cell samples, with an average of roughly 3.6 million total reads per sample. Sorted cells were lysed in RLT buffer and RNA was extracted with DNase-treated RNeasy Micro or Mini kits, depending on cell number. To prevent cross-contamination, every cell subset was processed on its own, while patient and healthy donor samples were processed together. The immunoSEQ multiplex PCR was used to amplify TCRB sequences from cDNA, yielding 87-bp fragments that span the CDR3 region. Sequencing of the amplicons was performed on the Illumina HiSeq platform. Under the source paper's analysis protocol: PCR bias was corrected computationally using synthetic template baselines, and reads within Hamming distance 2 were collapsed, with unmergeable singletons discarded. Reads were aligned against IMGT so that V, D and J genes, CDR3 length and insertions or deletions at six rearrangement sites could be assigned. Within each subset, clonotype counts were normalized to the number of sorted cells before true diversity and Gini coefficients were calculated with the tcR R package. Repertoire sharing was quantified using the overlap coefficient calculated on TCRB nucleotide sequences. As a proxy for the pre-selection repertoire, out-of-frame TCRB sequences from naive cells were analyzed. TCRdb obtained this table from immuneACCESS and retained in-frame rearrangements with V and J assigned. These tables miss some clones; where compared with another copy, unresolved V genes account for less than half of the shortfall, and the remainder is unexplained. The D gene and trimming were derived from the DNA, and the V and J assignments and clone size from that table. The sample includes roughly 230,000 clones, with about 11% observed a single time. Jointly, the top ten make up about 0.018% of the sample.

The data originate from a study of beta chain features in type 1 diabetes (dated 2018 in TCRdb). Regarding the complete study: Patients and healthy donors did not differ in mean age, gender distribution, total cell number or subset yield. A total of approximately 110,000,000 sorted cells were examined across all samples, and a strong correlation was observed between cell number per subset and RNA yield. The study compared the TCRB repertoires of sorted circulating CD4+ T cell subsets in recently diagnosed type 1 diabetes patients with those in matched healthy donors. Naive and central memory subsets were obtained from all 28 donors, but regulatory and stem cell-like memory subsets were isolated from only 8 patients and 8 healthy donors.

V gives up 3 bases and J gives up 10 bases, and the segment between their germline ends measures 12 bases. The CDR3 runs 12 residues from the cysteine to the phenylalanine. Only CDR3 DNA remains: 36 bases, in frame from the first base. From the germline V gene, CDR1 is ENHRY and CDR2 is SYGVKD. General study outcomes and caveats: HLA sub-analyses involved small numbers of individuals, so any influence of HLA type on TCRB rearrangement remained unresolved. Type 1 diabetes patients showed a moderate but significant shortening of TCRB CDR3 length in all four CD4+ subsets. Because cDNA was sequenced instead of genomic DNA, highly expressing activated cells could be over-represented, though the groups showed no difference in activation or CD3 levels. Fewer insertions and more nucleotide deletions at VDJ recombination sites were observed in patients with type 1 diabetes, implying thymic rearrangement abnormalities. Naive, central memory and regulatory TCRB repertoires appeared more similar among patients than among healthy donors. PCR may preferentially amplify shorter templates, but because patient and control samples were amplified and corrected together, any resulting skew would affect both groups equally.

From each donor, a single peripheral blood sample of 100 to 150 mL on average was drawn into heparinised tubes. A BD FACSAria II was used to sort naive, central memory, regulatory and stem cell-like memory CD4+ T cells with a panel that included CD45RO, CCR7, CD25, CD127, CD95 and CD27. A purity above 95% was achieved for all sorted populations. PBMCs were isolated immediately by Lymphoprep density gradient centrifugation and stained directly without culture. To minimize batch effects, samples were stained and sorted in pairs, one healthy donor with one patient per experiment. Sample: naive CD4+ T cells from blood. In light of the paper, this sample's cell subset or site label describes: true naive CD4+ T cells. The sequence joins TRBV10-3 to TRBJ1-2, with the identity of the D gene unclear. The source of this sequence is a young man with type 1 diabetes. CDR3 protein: CAISEVSGYYTF. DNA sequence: TGTGCCATCAGTGAAGTTTCAGGATACTACACCTTC.